This TCR beta chain was captured by sequencing in a study of T cells in Graves' hyperthyroidism and ophthalmopathy. RNA transcripts served as the template for amplifying TCR beta CDR3 regions. First-round RT-PCR with HTBI primers amplified the TCR CDR3 region. TCRdb independently ran MiXCR on the multiplex PCR reads; one entry per CDR3 protein. The sample holds hundreds of thousands of distinct CDR3 sequences, roughly 15% seen once. This clonotype came up many times. CDR1 is SGHTA and CDR2 is FQGNSA in the germline V gene. The V gene lost 2 bases and the J gene lost 4 bases, with 15 bases spanning the gap. The CDR3 loop spans 15 amino acids.

Sequenced material: blood. The rearrangement links TRBV7-2 to TRBJ2-7, with D perhaps being TRBD1 or TRBD2 (6 bases each). This TCR derives from a woman between 50 and 59 years old with Graves' ophthalmopathy. CDR3 sequence reads: CASSLNAQGTYEQYF. CDR3 nucleotide sequence: TGTGCCAGCAGCTTAAACGCGCAGGGGACTTACGAGCAGTACTTC.